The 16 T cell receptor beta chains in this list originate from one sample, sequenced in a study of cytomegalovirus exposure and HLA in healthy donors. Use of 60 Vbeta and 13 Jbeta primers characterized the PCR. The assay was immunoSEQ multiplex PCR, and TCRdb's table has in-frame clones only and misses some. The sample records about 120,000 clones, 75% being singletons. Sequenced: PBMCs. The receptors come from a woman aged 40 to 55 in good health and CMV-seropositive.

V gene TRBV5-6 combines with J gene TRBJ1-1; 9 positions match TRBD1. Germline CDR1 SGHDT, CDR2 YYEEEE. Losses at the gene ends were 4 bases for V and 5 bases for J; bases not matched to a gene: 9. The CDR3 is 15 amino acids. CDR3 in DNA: TGTGCCAGCAGCCAGGGGACAGGGATGGCAACTGAAGCTTTCTTT. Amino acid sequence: CASSQGTGMATEAFF.

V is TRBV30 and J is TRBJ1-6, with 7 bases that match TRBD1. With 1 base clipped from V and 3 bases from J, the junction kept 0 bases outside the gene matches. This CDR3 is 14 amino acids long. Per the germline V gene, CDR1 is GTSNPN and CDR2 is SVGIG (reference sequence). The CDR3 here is CAWSGDSYNSPLHF. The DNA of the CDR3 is TGTGCCTGGAGTGGGGACAGCTATAATTCACCCCTCCACTTT.

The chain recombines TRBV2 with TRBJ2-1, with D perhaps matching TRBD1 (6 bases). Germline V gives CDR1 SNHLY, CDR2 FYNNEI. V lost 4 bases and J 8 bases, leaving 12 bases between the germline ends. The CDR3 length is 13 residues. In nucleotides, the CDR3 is TGTGCCAGCAGTGTACAGGGTCGGGATGAGCAGTTCTTC. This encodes CASSVQGRDEQFF.

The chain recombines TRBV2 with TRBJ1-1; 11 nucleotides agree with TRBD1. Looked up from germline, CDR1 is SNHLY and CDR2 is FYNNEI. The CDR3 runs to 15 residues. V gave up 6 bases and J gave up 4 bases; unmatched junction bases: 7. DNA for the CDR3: TGTGCCAGCAGGGACCGGACAGGGGGCCCCACTGAAGCTTTCTTT. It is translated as CASRDRTGGPTEAFF. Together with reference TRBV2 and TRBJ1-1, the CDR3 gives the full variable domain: EPEVTQTPSHQVTQMGQEVILRCVPISNHLYFYWYRQILGQKVEFLVSFYNNEISEKSEIFDDQFSVERPDGSNFTLKIRSTKLEDSAMYFCASRDRTGGPTEAFFGQGTRLTVV.

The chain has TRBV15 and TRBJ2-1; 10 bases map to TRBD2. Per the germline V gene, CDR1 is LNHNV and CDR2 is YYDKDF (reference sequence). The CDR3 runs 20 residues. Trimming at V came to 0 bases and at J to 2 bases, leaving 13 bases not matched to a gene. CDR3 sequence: CATSRDPSGSGRLAYNEQFF. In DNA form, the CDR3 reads TGTGCCACCAGCAGAGATCCTAGCGGGAGTGGGCGGTTAGCCTACAATGAGCAGTTCTTC.

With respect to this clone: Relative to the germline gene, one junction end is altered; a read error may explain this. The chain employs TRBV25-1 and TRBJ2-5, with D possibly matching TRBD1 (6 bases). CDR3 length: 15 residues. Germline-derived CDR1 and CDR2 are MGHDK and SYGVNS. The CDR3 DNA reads TGTGCCAGCAGTAAATACAGGGCCCAACAAGAGACCCAGTACTTC. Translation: CASSKYRAQQETQYF.

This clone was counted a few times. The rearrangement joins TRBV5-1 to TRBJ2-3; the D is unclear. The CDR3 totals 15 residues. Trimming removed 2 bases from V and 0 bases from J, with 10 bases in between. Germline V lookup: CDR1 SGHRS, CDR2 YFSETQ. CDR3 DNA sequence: TGCGCCAGCAGCTTTAGCCTACCCAGCACAGATACGCAGTATTTT. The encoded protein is CASSFSLPSTDTQYF.

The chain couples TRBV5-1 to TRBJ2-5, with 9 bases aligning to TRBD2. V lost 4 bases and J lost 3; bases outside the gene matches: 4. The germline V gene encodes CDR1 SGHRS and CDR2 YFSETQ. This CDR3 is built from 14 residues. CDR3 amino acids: CASSVRLAEETQYF. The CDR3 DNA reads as TGCGCCAGCAGCGTACGACTAGCGGAAGAGACCCAGTACTTC.

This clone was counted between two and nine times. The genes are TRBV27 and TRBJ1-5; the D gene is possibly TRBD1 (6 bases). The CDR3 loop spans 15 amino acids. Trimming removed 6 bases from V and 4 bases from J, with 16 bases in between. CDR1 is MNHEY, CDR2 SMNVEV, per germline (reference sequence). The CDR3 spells CASRPQGSRNQPQHF. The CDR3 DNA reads TGTGCCAGCAGACCACAGGGTTCGAGGAATCAGCCCCAGCATTTT.

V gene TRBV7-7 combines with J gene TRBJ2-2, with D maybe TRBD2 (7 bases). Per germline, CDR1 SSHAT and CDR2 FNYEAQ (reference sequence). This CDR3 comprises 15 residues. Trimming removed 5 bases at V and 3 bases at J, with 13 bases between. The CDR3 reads CASSTGGHYTGELFF. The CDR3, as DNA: TGTGCCAGCAGCACGGGGGGACATTACACCGGGGAGCTGTTTTTT.

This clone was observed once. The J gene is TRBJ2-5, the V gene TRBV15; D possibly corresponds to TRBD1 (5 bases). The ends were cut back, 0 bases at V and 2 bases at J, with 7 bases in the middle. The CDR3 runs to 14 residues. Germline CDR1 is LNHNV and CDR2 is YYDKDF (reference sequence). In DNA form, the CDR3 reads TGTGCCACCAGCAGAGATAAGGGGCAAGAGACCCAGTACTTC. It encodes CATSRDKGQETQYF.

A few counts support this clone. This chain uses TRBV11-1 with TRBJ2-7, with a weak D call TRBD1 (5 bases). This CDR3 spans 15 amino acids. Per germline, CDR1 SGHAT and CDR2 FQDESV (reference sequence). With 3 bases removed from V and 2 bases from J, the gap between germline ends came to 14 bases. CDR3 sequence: CASSFDRTYTYEQYF. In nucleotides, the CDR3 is TGTGCCAGCAGCTTTGACAGAACCTATACCTACGAGCAGTACTTC.

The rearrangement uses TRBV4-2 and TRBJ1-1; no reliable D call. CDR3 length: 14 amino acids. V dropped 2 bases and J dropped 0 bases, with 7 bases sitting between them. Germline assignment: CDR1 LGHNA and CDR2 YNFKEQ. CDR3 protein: CASSQSGLNTEAFF. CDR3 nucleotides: TGTGCCAGCAGCCAATCAGGCTTGAACACTGAAGCTTTCTTT.

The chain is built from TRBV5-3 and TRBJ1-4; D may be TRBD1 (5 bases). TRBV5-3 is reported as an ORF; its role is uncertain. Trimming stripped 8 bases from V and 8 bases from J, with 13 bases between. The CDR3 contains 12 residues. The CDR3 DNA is TGTGCCAGGGGGCAAAGCGGGGAAAAACTGTTTTTT. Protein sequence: CARGQSGEKLFF.

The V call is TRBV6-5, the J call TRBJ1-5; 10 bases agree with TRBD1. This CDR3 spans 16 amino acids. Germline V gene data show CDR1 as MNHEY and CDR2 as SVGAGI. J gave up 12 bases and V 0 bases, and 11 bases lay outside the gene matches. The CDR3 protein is CASSYSSPDRGYGQHF. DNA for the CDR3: TGTGCCAGCAGTTACTCGTCCCCGGACAGGGGGTATGGCCAGCATTTT.

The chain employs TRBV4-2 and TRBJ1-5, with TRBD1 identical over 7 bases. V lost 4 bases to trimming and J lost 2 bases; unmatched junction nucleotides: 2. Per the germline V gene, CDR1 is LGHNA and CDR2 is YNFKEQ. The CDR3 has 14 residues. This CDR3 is CASSRGTGNQPQHF. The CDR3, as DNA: TGTGCCAGCAGCCGAGGGACAGGCAATCAGCCCCAGCATTTT.